Following are 2 T cell receptor beta chains from one sample sequenced in a study of T cells in Graves' hyperthyroidism and ophthalmopathy. There were TCR beta CDR3 regions amplified from RNA transcripts. The HTBI primer set drove a first-round RT-PCR of the TCR CDR3. TCRdb re-derived calls from the multiplex PCR reads in MiXCR, one entry per CDR3 protein. The repertoire consists of under 550,000 distinct CDR3 sequences, with 15% to 20% occurring once and the leading ten covering 47%. Material: blood. All receptors come from a man aged 35 to 55 with Graves' ophthalmopathy.

This clonotype was observed many times. The chain has TRBV20-1 and TRBJ2-7; unclear D gene. V dropped 1 base and J dropped 1 base, with 8 bases sitting between them. Germline V lookup: CDR1 DFQATT, CDR2 SNEGSKA (reference sequence). This CDR3 is 13 amino acids long. The chain's CDR3 is CSARVSSSYEQYF. DNA of the CDR3: TGCAGTGCTAGAGTCAGCAGTTCCTACGAGCAGTACTTC.

This chain connects TRBV4-3 to TRBJ2-5, with 12 bases fitting TRBD2. With V trimmed by 4 bases and J by 0 bases, 3 bases remained unmatched. Germline assignment: CDR1 LGHNA and CDR2 YSLEER. This CDR3 is 16 amino acids long. The CDR3 coding sequence is TGCGCCAGCAGCCTAGGACTAGCGGGGCACCAAGAGACCCAGTACTTC. This sequence encodes CASSLGLAGHQETQYF.